Here is one T cell receptor beta chain with its context. This record comes from a study of blood T cell repertoires in COVID-19. Study summary: PBMCs, B-cell-depleted T cells, or T cells provided the cDNA or gDNA that made up the material.

How the authors handled the data: Quantification of nucleated cells was approximated via reference gene primer amplification. Libraries were prepared by immunoSEQ multiplex PCR; TCRdb keeps only in-frame clonotypes and omits some of them. The DNA gave D and trimming, while V, J and clone size come from that table. The table has around 80,000 clones, around four fifths seen once. From germline, CDR1 is SGHDT and CDR2 YYEEEE. The CDR3 extends over 18 amino acids. Germline trimming cut 3 bases from V and 1 base from J; bases unmatched to any gene: 12. This sequence was found in a human donor in a cohort sampled during active COVID-19. Material for sequencing was peripheral blood. J is TRBJ2-5 and V is TRBV5-6; 10 nucleotides agree with TRBD2. Here the CDR3 DNA reads TGTGCCAGCAGCTATTCTAGCGGGAGCCTGGGCCTCCAAGAGACCCAGTACTTC. Residues: CASSYSSGSLGLQETQYF.